What follows are 12 T cell receptor beta chains derived from one specimen sequenced in a study of cytomegalovirus exposure and HLA in healthy donors. 13 Jbeta primers and 60 Vbeta primers were used for the PCR. Clones were read by immunoSEQ multiplex PCR, and TCRdb kept only the in-frame ones, dropping some. The table shows 200,000 to 250,000 clones, with approximately 80% occurring only once. Source material: PBMCs. The receptors here all came from a male donor in good health and CMV-seronegative.

In its sample, this clone was seen a few times. The V call is TRBV7-9, the J call TRBJ1-1; D gene ambiguous. Germline V CDR1 and CDR2: SEHNR, FQNEAQ (reference sequence). The CDR3 runs 12 residues. V dropped 4 bases and J dropped 5 bases, with 8 bases sitting between them. The CDR3 bases are TGTGCCAGCAGCTCCCCGGTTACTGAAGCTTTCTTT. It yields the protein CASSSPVTEAFF.

V gene TRBV11-2 combines with J gene TRBJ2-7; tentative D call: TRBD1 (5 bases). The V and J ends lost 1 base and 2 bases respectively, with 9 bases between them. CDR1 is SGHAT and CDR2 is FQNNGV in the germline V gene. The CDR3 covers 14 residues. The CDR3 reads CASSLVPGTYEQYF. CDR3 bases: TGTGCCAGCAGCTTAGTTCCAGGGACCTACGAGCAGTACTTC.

This chain connects TRBV5-3 to TRBJ2-3; D is possibly TRBD1 (6 bases). TRBV5-3 belongs to the ORF category, with a function that is uncertain. Trimming stripped 0 bases from V and 2 bases from J, with 10 bases between. The CDR3 extends over 15 amino acids. CDR3 sequence: CARSLVTGYTDTQYF. Written as DNA, the CDR3 is TGTGCCAGAAGCTTGGTGACAGGCTACACAGATACGCAGTATTTT.

With regard to this clone: Within the sample, other DNA sequences also encode this same CDR3. The chain employs TRBV19 and TRBJ2-7, with 10 bases that match TRBD1. The germline V gene encodes CDR1 LNHDA and CDR2 SQIVND (reference sequence). Losses at the gene ends were 6 bases for V and 1 base for J; bases not matched to a gene: 9. The CDR3 has 16 amino acids. The CDR3 region has the DNA TGTGCCAGTAGCCGAATCCCGGGACAGGGGTCCTACGAGCAGTACTTC. Translating it yields CASSRIPGQGSYEQYF.

The CDR3 region is CASSEGLAGYQETQYF. DNA for the CDR3: TGCGCCAGCAGTGAGGGACTAGCGGGGTACCAAGAGACCCAGTACTTC. The chain has TRBV10-2 and TRBJ2-5, with 12 bases that match TRBD2. This CDR3 contains 16 residues. The germline V gene has CDR1 WSHSY and CDR2 SAAADI. The J segment lost 0 bases and the V segment lost 2 bases, leaving 1 base of the junction unmatched.

V is TRBV4-1 and J is TRBJ2-5, with a weak D call TRBD1 (5 bases). Matching the DNA end better, TRBJ2-7 makes the J call doubtful. CDR1 MGHRA and CDR2 YSYEKL come from the germline V gene. The CDR3 runs to 14 residues. CDR3 loop: CASSQAQGSYEQYF. In DNA, the CDR3 is TGCGCCAGCAGCCAGGCGCAGGGCTCCTACGAGCAGTACTTC.

The chain is built from TRBV29-1 and TRBJ1-1, with D perhaps matching TRBD1 (6 bases). CDR3 length: 13 amino acids. CDR1 is SQVTM and CDR2 is ANQGSEA in the germline V gene. V was trimmed by 5 bases and J by 1 base, leaving 11 bases between them. The CDR3 region has the DNA TGCAGCGTTTGGTGGGGGCCGAACACTGAAGCTTTCTTT. Encoded protein: CSVWWGPNTEAFF. The whole variable domain, filled in from reference TRBV29-1 and TRBJ1-1, reads SAVISQKPSRDICQRGTSLTIQCQVDSQVTMMFWYRQQPGQSLTLIATANQGSEATYESGFVIDKFPISRPNLTFSTLTVSNMSPEDSSIYLCSVWWGPNTEAFFGQGTRLTVV.

This rearrangement joins TRBV20-1 to TRBJ1-4; no definite D call. Germline CDR1 and CDR2: DFQATT and SNEGSKA (reference sequence). The V end lost 3 bases, the J end lost 7 bases, and 6 bases lay between the germline ends. The length of the CDR3 is 11 residues. Written as DNA, the CDR3 is TGCAGTGCTAGGAGCACTGAAAAACTGTTTTTT. Translation: CSARSTEKLFF.

This chain uses TRBV5-4 with TRBJ2-3, with 10 nucleotides matching TRBD2. Germline assignment: CDR1 SGHNT and CDR2 YYREEE (reference sequence). V shed 4 bases and J 9 bases; nucleotides not matched to a gene: 8. This CDR3 is built from 14 residues. This CDR3 is CASSPELLAGTQYF. Written as DNA, the CDR3 is TGTGCCAGCAGCCCCGAGTTACTAGCGGGAACGCAGTATTTT.

The gene calls are TRBV11-2 and TRBJ2-2, with 8 bases identical to TRBD1. CDR3 size: 15 residues. The V and J ends lost 4 bases and 7 bases, in that order; junction bases with no gene match: 8. Germline CDR1 and CDR2: SGHAT and FQNNGV. CDR3 in amino acids: CASSSYRTGFGELFF. CDR3 sequence (DNA): TGTGCCAGCAGCTCGTACCGGACAGGGTTCGGGGAGCTGTTTTTT.

The rearrangement uses TRBV27 and TRBJ1-2, with TRBD1 matching over 7 bases. The CDR3 runs 14 residues. Trimming removed 3 bases from V and 2 bases from J; junction bases left unmatched: 3. Per germline, CDR1 MNHEY and CDR2 SMNVEV (reference sequence). This CDR3 is CASSLTGRNYGYTF. CDR3 in DNA: TGTGCCAGCAGTTTGACAGGGAGAAACTATGGCTACACCTTC.

The chain joins TRBV13 to TRBJ1-1; 9 bases are a match to TRBD1. Germline values: CDR1 PRHDT, CDR2 FYEKMQ (reference sequence). The CDR3 is 14 amino acids. Trimming cost V 5 bases and J 6 bases; bases outside gene matches: 7. The CDR3 nucleotides read TGTGCCAGCAGCGCGACAGGGGGTGGGTCTGAAGCTTTCTTT. Translated: CASSATGGGSEAFF.